The next 10 T cell receptor beta chains were all read from a single sample in a study of cytomegalovirus exposure and HLA in healthy donors. Researchers ran the PCR with 60 Vbeta and 13 Jbeta primers. Method: immunoSEQ multiplex PCR; TCRdb's copy keeps in-frame clones and lacks some. The table records approximately 80,000 clones, approximately 70% of them present only once. Sequencing was done on a sample of PBMCs. The source is a woman aged 40 to 55 in good health and CMV-seropositive.

The genes are TRBV6-5 and TRBJ2-2, with TRBD2 identical over 7 bases. Germline CDR1 is MNHEY and CDR2 is SVGAGI. The CDR3 extends over 14 amino acids. V shed 6 bases and J 4 bases; nucleotides not matched to a gene: 5. DNA for the CDR3: TGTGCCAGCAGGGAAGCGGGGATCACCGGGGAGCTGTTTTTT. This sequence encodes CASREAGITGELFF.

The CDR3 nucleotides are TGCGCCAGCAGCCCCACCGGGGGGGTCCGAGAGACCCAGTACTTC. This translates into CASSPTGGVRETQYF. The rearrangement uses TRBV4-1 and TRBJ2-5; 8 bases fit TRBD2. This CDR3 spans 15 amino acids. Trimming removed 4 bases from V and 4 bases from J; junction bases left unmatched: 8. Germline V gene lookup returns CDR1 MGHRA and CDR2 YSYEKL.

The chain carries TRBV15 and TRBJ1-1, with unresolved D. Trimming removed 2 bases from V and 0 bases from J, with 16 bases in between. Looked up from germline, CDR1 is LNHNV and CDR2 is YYDKDF (reference sequence). The CDR3 extends over 17 amino acids. The CDR3 DNA reads as TGTGCCACCAGCAGACTTTATTCGGACTTCATGAACACTGAAGCTTTCTTT. Translating gives CATSRLYSDFMNTEAFF. Based on the CDR3 plus reference TRBV15 and TRBJ1-1, the full variable domain is DAMVIQNPRYQVTQFGKPVTLSCSQTLNHNVMYWYQQKSSQAPKLLFHYYDKDFNNEADTPDNFQSRRPNTSFCFLDIRSPGLGDTAMYLCATSRLYSDFMNTEAFFGQGTRLTVV.

The CDR3 loop reads CAISGGRAVAGVETQYF. CDR3 DNA sequence: TGTGCCATCAGTGGGGGACGAGCGGTAGCGGGAGTGGAGACCCAGTACTTC. The V and J genes are TRBV10-3 and TRBJ2-5; TRBD2 agrees at 9 bases. Germline V gene data show CDR1 as ENHRY and CDR2 as SYGVKD. The CDR3 consists of 17 residues. Germline trimming cut 4 bases from V and 5 bases from J; bases unmatched to any gene: 14.

The chain carries TRBV18 and TRBJ2-5; D not resolved. The J call may be faulty, since TRBJ2-7 better matches the DNA end. CDR1 and CDR2 from the germline V gene are KGHSH and LQKENI. The CDR3 has 12 residues. The CDR3 DNA reads as TGTGCCAGCTCACCCAATGTCTACGAGCAGTACTTC. Encoded protein: CASSPNVYEQYF.

The chain carries TRBV6-5 and TRBJ1-4; weak D call: TRBD1 (5 bases). The V end was cut by 5 bases, the J end by 0 bases, with 7 bases between. Germline V CDR1 and CDR2: MNHEY, SVGAGI. This CDR3 is built from 14 residues. The DNA for the CDR3 is TGTGCCAGCAGTCGACAGACAACTAATGAAAAACTGTTTTTT. Translated, it gives CASSRQTTNEKLFF.

This clone was recorded a few times. The chain is built from TRBV5-6 and TRBJ2-3; 11 bases are shared with TRBD2. V shed 6 bases and J 3 bases; nucleotides not matched to a gene: 9. This CDR3 spans 16 amino acids. CDR1 is SGHDT, CDR2 YYEEEE, per germline. In nucleotides, the CDR3 is TGTGCCAGCAACCTCTTAGCGGGAGGGCCAACAGATACGCAGTATTTT. It yields the protein CASNLLAGGPTDTQYF.

This chain links TRBV13 with TRBJ1-5; D unclear. The CDR3 covers 16 residues. Trimming pared 2 bases from V and 0 bases from J, leaving 11 bases between. CDR1 and CDR2 from the germline V gene are PRHDT and FYEKMQ (reference sequence). CDR3 region: CASSLKRTYSNQPQHF. CDR3 sequence (DNA): TGTGCCAGCAGCTTAAAGCGAACCTATAGCAATCAGCCCCAGCATTTT.

This clone was counted a single time. The rearrangement links TRBV9 to TRBJ1-2; D call uncertain. Germline loops: CDR1 SGDLS, CDR2 YYNGEE. This CDR3 region has 12 residues. The ends were cut back, 0 bases at V and 4 bases at J, with 4 bases in the middle. DNA for the CDR3: TGTGCCAGCAGCGTAGATAGCTATGGCTACACCTTC. Translating gives CASSVDSYGYTF.

The chain uses TRBV6-6 and TRBJ1-2; D is perhaps TRBD1 (5 bases). Germline values: CDR1 MNHNY, CDR2 SVGAGI (reference sequence). V lost 5 bases to trimming and J lost 6 bases, with 16 bases between them. This CDR3 spans 14 amino acids. The CDR3 loop reads CASSISAGSDGYTF. The CDR3 DNA sequence: TGTGCCAGCAGTATATCGGCAGGGTCCGATGGCTACACCTTC.